These 16 T cell receptor beta chains were sequenced from one sample in a study of neurological immune-mediated disorders. One entry per CDR3 protein, called by TCRdb with MiXCR from the 5' RACE reads. The sample includes about 62,000 distinct CDR3 sequences, around 3.8% of them seen just once. The material sequenced was PBMCs. The receptors shown here come from a woman aged 50 to 60 with multiple sclerosis.

This clonotype was seen many times. This chain joins TRBV5-1 and TRBJ1-4; D ambiguous. The CDR3 has 14 amino acids. Germline CDR1 SGHRS, CDR2 YFSETQ. V lost 1 base and J lost 8, with 12 bases in between. CDR3 in DNA: TGCGCCAGCAGCTTGTCCGGGAGTGGGGAAAAACTGTTTTTT. It is translated as CASSLSGSGEKLFF.

This clonotype was counted many times. The chain links TRBV11-3 to TRBJ2-1; tentatively, D is TRBD2 (5 bases). V was trimmed by 4 bases and J by 8 bases, leaving 15 bases between them. The CDR3 sequence is 14 residues long. Germline V CDR1 and CDR2: SGHNT, YENEEA. The CDR3 nucleotides are TGTGCCAGCAGCTCTCGGACTCAAGGCGATGAGCAGTTCTTC. It codes for CASSSRTQGDEQFF.

In its sample, this clonotype was seen a few times. Being one base from a much bigger clone, this may be a read error. J is TRBJ2-4 and V is TRBV15; D call uncertain. The CDR3 is made up of 15 amino acids. The germline CDR1 and CDR2 sequences are LNHNV and YYDKDF (reference sequence). Here the CDR3 DNA reads TGTGCCACCAGCAGTGATCGGTTAGCCAAAAAAATTCAGTACTTC. Translating it yields CATSSDRLAKKIQYF.

This clonotype was observed at least ten times. V usage is TRBV6-6 and J usage is TRBJ2-1; 14 nucleotides match TRBD2. This CDR3 is built from 20 residues. Germline V gene sequence: CDR1 MNHNY, CDR2 SVGAGI (reference sequence). V was pared by 0 bases and J by 7 bases, with 14 bases of the junction left unmatched. For the CDR3, the DNA is TGTGCCAGCAGTTACTCGACTAGCGGGAGGGTTATGGTGAACGGGAATGAGCAGTTCTTC. Protein product: CASSYSTSGRVMVNGNEQFF.

In this sample, this clonotype turned up many times. The rearrangement links TRBV29-1 to TRBJ2-2; D could derive from TRBD1 or TRBD2 (5 bases each). The germline gives CDR1 SQVTM, CDR2 ANQGSEA. This CDR3 has 14 residues. The V end was cut by 5 bases, the J end by 5 bases, with 15 bases between. The CDR3 loop reads CSVRTGLGTGELFF. The CDR3 nucleotides are TGCAGCGTTCGAACGGGGCTAGGGACCGGGGAGCTGTTTTTT.

This clonotype appeared many times. The gene calls are TRBV20-1 and TRBJ2-7, with 7 positions matching TRBD2. The germline V gene has CDR1 DFQATT and CDR2 SNEGSKA (reference sequence). The trim removed 6 bases at V and 4 bases at J, leaving 15 bases unmatched. The CDR3 covers 15 residues. The CDR3 is CSANPRREVKYEQYF. DNA of the CDR3: TGCAGTGCCAACCCAAGACGGGAGGTTAAGTACGAGCAGTACTTC.

The sample holds many counts of this clonotype. CDR3 protein: CASSSSGQANNEQFF. CDR3 DNA sequence: TGTGCCAGCAGCTCCTCAGGACAGGCAAACAATGAGCAGTTCTTC. This chain joins TRBV7-3 and TRBJ2-1; 7 bases map to TRBD1. CDR1 and CDR2 from the germline V gene are SGHTA and FQGTGA. The CDR3 is made up of 15 amino acids. V trimming: 4 bases; J trimming: 5 bases; junction bases outside the gene matches: 8. Full variable domain (outside the CDR3, taken from reference TRBV7-3 and TRBJ2-1): GAGVSQTPSNKVTEKGKYVELRCDPISGHTALYWYRQSLGQGPEFLIYFQGTGAADDSGLPNDRFFAVRPEGSVSTLKIQRTERGDSAVYLCASSSSGQANNEQFFGPGTRLTVL.

This clonotype was picked up many times. The chain uses TRBV7-2 and TRBJ1-5, with D possibly TRBD1 on 5 matching bases. V lost 7 bases and J 5 bases, leaving 9 bases between the germline ends. The CDR3 runs to 12 residues. The germline gives CDR1 SGHTA, CDR2 FQGNSA. CDR3 bases: TGTGCCAGCAAAGTGGGGGATCAGCCCCAGCATTTT. Amino acids: CASKVGDQPQHF.

In this sample, this clonotype turned up many times. The chain couples TRBV20-1 to TRBJ1-2, with 7 nucleotides matching TRBD1. Germline assignment: CDR1 DFQATT and CDR2 SNEGSKA (reference sequence). The CDR3 has 14 residues. V gave up 1 base and J gave up 0 bases; unmatched junction bases: 2. The CDR3, as DNA: TGCAGTGCTAGAGGGGACAGAGCTAACTATGGCTACACCTTC. Protein product: CSARGDRANYGYTF.

The J gene is TRBJ1-2, the V gene TRBV7-2, with D unresolved. Germline values: CDR1 SGHTA, CDR2 FQGNSA. The CDR3 length is 14 residues. The V and J ends lost 1 base and 2 bases respectively, with 8 bases between them. In DNA form, the CDR3 reads TGTGCCAGCAGCTTAGATCTGGGGAACTATGGCTACACCTTC. Translated: CASSLDLGNYGYTF. Using reference TRBV7-2 and TRBJ1-2 for the parts outside the CDR3, the full variable domain is GAGVSQSPSNKVTEKGKDVELRCDPISGHTALYWYRQSLGQGLEFLIYFQGNSAPDKSGLPSDRFSAERTGGSVSTLTIQRTQQEDSAVYLCASSLDLGNYGYTFGSGTRLTVV.

Concerning this clonotype: A read error is possible here, since a much larger clone lies one base away. V is TRBV2 and J is TRBJ2-7; D unclear. V lost 4 bases, J lost 7 bases, and 8 bases lay in between. From germline, CDR1 is SNHLY and CDR2 FYNNEI. The CDR3 is 11 amino acids. For the CDR3, the DNA is TGTGCCAGCAGTGTCTACAGAGAGCAGTACTTC. Its protein is CASSVYREQYF. Using reference TRBV2 and TRBJ2-7 for the parts outside the CDR3, the full variable domain is EPEVTQTPSHQVTQMGQEVILRCVPISNHLYFYWYRQILGQKVEFLVSFYNNEISEKSEIFDDQFSVERPDGSNFTLKIRSTKLEDSAMYFCASSVYREQYFGPGTRLTVT.

This clonotype was counted a few times. A single base separates this from a much larger clone, so it may be a read error. J is TRBJ2-7 and V is TRBV9, with D tentatively TRBD1 or TRBD2 (5 bases each). The V and J ends lost 0 bases and 7 bases respectively, with 11 bases between them. Germline CDR1 reads SGDLS; CDR2 reads YYNGEE. The CDR3 has 13 amino acids. For the CDR3, the DNA is TGTGCCAGCAGCGTAGAAATGTGGGGGGAGCAGTACTTC. It codes for CASSVEMWGEQYF.

The table lists this clonotype with many counts. This chain links TRBV7-2 with TRBJ1-5; 8 bases agree with TRBD1. The CDR3 totals 15 residues. V was clipped by 6 bases and J by 3 bases; unmatched bases: 7. Germline V gene data show CDR1 as SGHTA and CDR2 as FQGNSA. CDR3 in DNA: TGTGCCAGCAGTGCCCCGGACAGGGACAATCAGCCCCAGCATTTT. Translating it yields CASSAPDRDNQPQHF.

On this clonotype itself: Given a much more abundant clone one base away, this may be a read error. This rearrangement joins TRBV20-1 to TRBJ2-2; possible D gene TRBD1, 6 bases. CDR3 length: 15 residues. The germline V gene has CDR1 DFQATT and CDR2 SNEGSKA (reference sequence). Between the trimmed V and J ends, which lost 2 bases and 0 bases, there was a span of 10 bases. The CDR3 DNA follows: TGCAGTGCTAGATTCCGGACAGCGAACACCGGGGAGCTGTTTTTT. This encodes CSARFRTANTGELFF.

This clonotype was seen many times. DNA of the CDR3: TGTGCCAGCAGCTTACAGGGGGCAAGCGATACGCAGTATTTT. As protein: CASSLQGASDTQYF. The J gene is TRBJ2-3, the V gene TRBV7-9, with 8 bases fitting TRBD1. The CDR3 runs to 14 residues. Germline V lookup: CDR1 SEHNR, CDR2 FQNEAQ (reference sequence). Losses at the gene ends were 2 bases for V and 6 bases for J; bases not matched to a gene: 4.

This clonotype was detected many times. The J gene is TRBJ2-7, the V gene TRBV12-3 or TRBV12-4; TRBD2 aligns across 8 bases. The junction had 8 bases not matched to a gene; V was cut back by 5 bases and J by 2 bases. CDR3 length: 15 residues. This chain's CDR3 is CASSDLAGGAYEQYF. The CDR3 nucleotides read TGTGCCAGCAGTGATCTAGCGGGCGGGGCCTACGAGCAGTACTTC.